This T cell receptor beta chain is from a study of blood T cells in healthy people across ages. Study-wide results and limits: The fall in TCR beta diversity per million T cells was roughly linear with age. The study found more naive CD4+ cells and higher diversity in long-lived than aged donors. Observed TCR beta diversity showed a strong correlation with the percentage of naive T cells as measured by flow cytometry.

With a J-beta primer mix and a sample-barcoded 5' primer, a second PCR ran about 7 to 12 cycles. One entry per CDR3 protein, called by TCRdb with MiXCR from the 5' RACE reads. The sample carries 1.5 million to 2 million distinct CDR3 sequences, about two fifths recorded once. The CDR3 consists of 17 residues. Germline lookup yields CDR1 ENHRY and CDR2 SYGVKD. This clonotype occurred a few times. Its target is not known. A read error may produce the germline difference seen at one junction end. No fewer than 6 million PBMCs went into each sample. The chain uses TRBV10-3 and TRBJ2-7, with 7 bases matching TRBD2. The TCR originated in a human donor in good health. Material: blood. CDR3 bases: TGTGCCACCAGTGAGAGGGCTATCGGGCTAGCGGCCTACGAGCAGTACTTC. This gives the protein CATSERAIGLAAYEQYF.